Detailed here is one T cell receptor (beta chain). What it binds is unknown. The data were taken from a study of T cell repertoires in cytomegalovirus infection. TCRdb itself ran the reads through MiXCR, one entry per CDR3 protein. The sample has 900,000 to 950,000 distinct CDR3 sequences, around a third seen once. Trimming took 9 bases from V and 5 from J; bases not matched to a gene: 9. This CDR3 comprises 14 residues. Germline CDR1 and CDR2: LGHNT and FRNRAP. The source is a human donor in good health (CMV status not recorded). Some clones in this sample may be carry-over from other donors' samples. Sequencing used cultured CD8+ T cells from PBMCs, obtained from culture after CMV antigen stimulation. The J gene is TRBJ2-3, the V gene TRBV12-5; 9 nucleotides match TRBD2. DNA of the CDR3: TGTGCTAGCCAAGGCGGGGGGGCGGTAGATACGCAGTATTTT. It encodes CASQGGGAVDTQYF. The full variable domain, rest sourced from reference TRBV12-5 and TRBJ2-3, is DARVTQTPRHKVTEMGQEVTMRCQPILGHNTVFWYRQTMMQGLELLAYFRNRAPLDDSGMPKDRFSAEMPDATLATLKIQPSEPRDSAVYFCASQGGGAVDTQYFGPGTRLTVL.